The 29 T cell receptor beta chains presented below share a single source sample, sequenced in a study of T cell clusters in autoimmune cytopenias. Each sample's input was around 250 ng genomic DNA, roughly 38,000 genome equivalents. Multiplex touch-down PCR amplified TRB using TRB-A and TRB-B pools in one tube. TCRdb processed the multiplex PCR reads again and assigns one entry to each CDR3 protein, with no DNA. The data show approximately 7,400 distinct CDR3 sequences, and the top ten clones hold 20% to 25%. These same records also appear under a second study, on T cell repertoires in aging, cancer and after chemotherapy.

The sequenced material came from peripheral blood. These receptor sequences come from a human donor in good health.

The J gene is TRBJ2-5, the V gene TRBV5-1; there is no DNA to check the TCRdb D call of TRBD2. The germline V gene has CDR1 SGHRS and CDR2 YFSETQ. The CDR3 spans 14 residues. The CDR3 is CASSFSGRQETQYF.

By frequency, this clonotype is medium-sized. The CDR3 reads CASSQDRVGKTQYF. The V and J genes are TRBV12-3 or TRBV12-4 and TRBJ2-5; TCRdb returns TRBD1, unconfirmable since there is no DNA. This CDR3 has 14 residues.

The rearrangement joins TRBV6-5 to TRBJ2-2; TCRdb's assignment of TRBD1 cannot be checked, as there is no DNA. The CDR3 totals 14 residues. Germline CDR1 and CDR2: MNHEY and SVGAGI. The CDR3 loop reads CASSPSRGIGELFF.

The chain couples TRBV10-3 to TRBJ2-1. CDR3 length equals 15 residues. Germline V gene lookup returns CDR1 ENHRY and CDR2 SYGVKD. The CDR3 protein is CAISEGGDSYNEQFF.

The genes are TRBV5-3 and TRBJ2-3; the D call of TRBD2 rests on TCRdb alone, since no DNA is present to check it. TRBV5-3 counts as an open reading frame of uncertain function. The CDR3 runs to 15 residues. The CDR3 reads CARSGRGGRPDTQYF.

V and J are TRBV13 and TRBJ1-1; the D call of TRBD1 rests on TCRdb alone, since no DNA is present to check it. The CDR3 has 14 residues. The germline V gene encodes CDR1 PRHDT and CDR2 FYEKMQ (reference sequence). The CDR3 loop is CASSFSGKLTEAFF.

This sequence joins TRBV6-1 and TRBJ2-1; TCRdb lists TRBD1, though no DNA is available to test this call. The V gene's germline CDR1 is MNHNS and CDR2 SASEGT. This CDR3 has 16 residues. The CDR3 loop reads CASGDSASSSYNEQFF.

This chain joins TRBV28 and TRBJ1-5; TCRdb designates TRBD1, a call that cannot be tested without DNA. This CDR3 comprises 13 residues. CDR1 and CDR2 (germline): MDHEN, SYDVKM. The CDR3 loop is CASSRNQGGPQHF. Full variable domain (rest looked up from reference TRBV28 and TRBJ1-5): DVKVTQSSRYLVKRTGEKVFLECVQDMDHENMFWYRQDPGLGLRLIYFSYDVKMKEKGDIPEGYSVSREKKERFSLILESASTNQTSMYLCASSRNQGGPQHFGDGTRLSIL.

This chain links TRBV5-4 with TRBJ2-7; the D call from TCRdb, TRBD2, cannot be confirmed without DNA. CDR3 length equals 15 residues. Germline assignment: CDR1 SGHNT and CDR2 YYREEE (reference sequence). This CDR3 is CASSFWRGGSYEQYF.

CDR3 amino acids: CASSFANTEAFF. The chain recombines TRBV12-3 or TRBV12-4 with TRBJ1-1. The CDR3 contains 12 residues.

The rearrangement links TRBV10-3 to TRBJ2-1; TCRdb gives TRBD1 as the D gene, but with no DNA this cannot be confirmed. Germline CDR1 is ENHRY and CDR2 is SYGVKD. This CDR3 has 12 amino acids. CDR3: CAIRTGSNEQFF.

This chain links TRBV19 with TRBJ1-2; there is no DNA to check the TCRdb D call of TRBD1. This CDR3 is built from 13 residues. Germline V gives CDR1 LNHDA, CDR2 SQIVND (reference sequence). The CDR3 protein is CASSTDRGHGYTF.

Considering frequency, this clonotype is medium-sized. The chain couples TRBV27 to TRBJ2-3; TCRdb returns TRBD1, unconfirmable since there is no DNA. Germline CDR1 MNHEY, CDR2 SMNVEV (reference sequence). The CDR3 sequence is 16 residues long. CDR3 sequence reads: CASSLSVTGGTDTQYF.

V is TRBV18 and J is TRBJ2-1; TCRdb returns TRBD1, unconfirmable since there is no DNA. Germline V lookup: CDR1 KGHSH, CDR2 LQKENI. The CDR3 length is 15 residues. CDR3 in amino acids: CASSPQGAGYNEQFF.

This clonotype counts as medium-sized by frequency. This sequence joins TRBV19 and TRBJ2-3; without DNA, the TCRdb call of TRBD2 cannot be checked. Germline V CDR1 and CDR2: LNHDA, SQIVND (reference sequence). The CDR3 totals 13 residues. Here the CDR3 reads CASSPGLASTQYF. The variable domain in full, completed from reference TRBV19 and TRBJ2-3, reads DGGITQSPKYLFRKEGQNVTLSCEQNLNHDAMYWYRQDPGQGLRLIYYSQIVNDFQKGDIAEGYSVSREKKESFPLTVTSAQKNPTAFYLCASSPGLASTQYFGPGTRLTVL.

The V and J genes are TRBV6-5 and TRBJ1-1. Germline V CDR1 and CDR2: MNHEY, SVGAGI. This CDR3 has 14 residues. CDR3: CASSSVIGNTEAFF.

The gene calls are TRBV27 and TRBJ2-3; TCRdb's D gene call, TRBD2, goes unchecked for lack of DNA. In germline, CDR1 is MNHEY, CDR2 SMNVEV (reference sequence). The CDR3 contains 14 residues. The CDR3 sequence is CASTWTAGGDTQYF.

V usage is TRBV6-1 and J usage is TRBJ2-7; the TCRdb D gene call, TRBD2, has no DNA to confirm it. Germline CDR1 and CDR2: MNHNS and SASEGT. The CDR3 contains 15 residues. Here the CDR3 reads CASSLLAGATYEQYF.

V and J are TRBV11-2 and TRBJ2-6; TCRdb proposes TRBD1, but this gene call is untestable without DNA. The CDR3 covers 19 residues. CDR1 and CDR2 (germline): SGHAT, FQNNGV. Here the CDR3 reads CASSLDLAGGSSGANVLTF.

This CDR3 is CASGSVAGVPGANVLTF. The chain links TRBV27 to TRBJ2-6; TCRdb's D gene call, TRBD2, goes unchecked for lack of DNA. Germline CDR1 and CDR2: MNHEY and SMNVEV (reference sequence). The CDR3 consists of 17 residues.

The chain links TRBV12-3 or TRBV12-4 to TRBJ1-5. This CDR3 is 14 amino acids long. CDR3 region: CASSLRGGDQPQHF.

This clonotype is medium-sized by frequency. CDR3 sequence: CATSRRDIQETQYF. The chain recombines TRBV15 with TRBJ2-5; as DNA is missing, the TRBD1 call by TCRdb cannot be tested. CDR3 length: 14 residues. Germline CDR1 reads LNHNV; CDR2 reads YYDKDF (reference sequence).

This clonotype is medium-sized by frequency. This chain joins TRBV19 and TRBJ2-1; without DNA, the TCRdb call of TRBD2 cannot be checked. Germline CDR1 and CDR2: LNHDA and SQIVND (reference sequence). CDR3 length: 17 residues. The CDR3 loop is CASRASSVRRLYNEQFF.

V gene TRBV27 combines with J gene TRBJ1-1. In germline, CDR1 is MNHEY, CDR2 SMNVEV (reference sequence). The CDR3 length is 13 residues. The CDR3: CASSYVENTEAFF.

This clonotype registers medium-sized (0.01 to 0.1%) by frequency. The chain couples TRBV19 to TRBJ2-1; TCRdb designates TRBD1, a call that cannot be tested without DNA. The CDR3 runs 16 residues. The germline V gene has CDR1 LNHDA and CDR2 SQIVND (reference sequence). CDR3 sequence reads: CASSHPGGGSYNEQFF.

The rearrangement links TRBV5-6 to TRBJ2-7. Germline CDR1 reads SGHDT; CDR2 reads YYEEEE. The CDR3 sequence is 15 residues long. CDR3 amino acids: CASSLWVGEYYEQYF.

The V call is TRBV6-1, the J call TRBJ2-7. This CDR3 region has 15 residues. Looked up from germline, CDR1 is MNHNS and CDR2 is SASEGT. The CDR3: CASMRTGQGIHEQYF.

The chain has TRBV15 and TRBJ2-1. Germline CDR1 and CDR2: LNHNV and YYDKDF (reference sequence). CDR3 length: 14 amino acids. This chain's CDR3 is CATSRENTDNEQFF.

This clonotype is identified as large (0.1 to 1%) from frequency. This chain links TRBV29-1 with TRBJ2-5; absent DNA, TCRdb's TRBD1 call cannot be checked. Germline CDR1 SQVTM, CDR2 ANQGSEA. This CDR3 has 12 residues. CDR3 sequence reads: CSVIQGEETQYF.